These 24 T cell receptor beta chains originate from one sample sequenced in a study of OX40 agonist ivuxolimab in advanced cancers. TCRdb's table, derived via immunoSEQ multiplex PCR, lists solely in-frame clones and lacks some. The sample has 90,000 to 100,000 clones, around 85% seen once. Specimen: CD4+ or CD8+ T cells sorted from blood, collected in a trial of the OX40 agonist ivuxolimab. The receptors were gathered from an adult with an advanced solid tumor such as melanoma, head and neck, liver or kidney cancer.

The CDR3 reads CASSYGGTQGDTQYF. The DNA of the CDR3 is TGTGCCAGCAGTTACGGCGGGACCCAGGGAGATACGCAGTATTTT. The gene calls are TRBV6-6 and TRBJ2-3; D perhaps matches TRBD2 (6 bases). CDR1 MNHNY and CDR2 SVGAGI come from the germline V gene (reference sequence). Trimming shortened V by 2 bases and J by 5 bases, and 14 bases separated the two germline ends. CDR3 size: 15 residues.

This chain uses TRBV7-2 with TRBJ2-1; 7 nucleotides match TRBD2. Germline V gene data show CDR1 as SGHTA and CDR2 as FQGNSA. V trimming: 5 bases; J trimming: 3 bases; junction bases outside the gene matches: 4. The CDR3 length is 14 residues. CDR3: CASSPGLDYNEQFF. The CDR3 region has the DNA TGTGCCAGCAGCCCCGGACTAGACTACAATGAGCAGTTCTTC.

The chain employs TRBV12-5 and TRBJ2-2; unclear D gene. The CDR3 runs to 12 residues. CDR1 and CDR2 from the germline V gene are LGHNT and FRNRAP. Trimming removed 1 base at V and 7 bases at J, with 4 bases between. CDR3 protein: CASGLENGELFF. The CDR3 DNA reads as TGTGCTAGTGGTTTGGAGAACGGGGAGCTGTTTTTT.

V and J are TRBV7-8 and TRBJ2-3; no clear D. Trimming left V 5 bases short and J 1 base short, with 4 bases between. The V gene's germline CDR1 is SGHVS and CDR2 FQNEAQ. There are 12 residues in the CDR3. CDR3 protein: CASSRGTDTQYF. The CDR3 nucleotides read TGTGCCAGCAGCCGCGGCACAGATACGCAGTATTTT.

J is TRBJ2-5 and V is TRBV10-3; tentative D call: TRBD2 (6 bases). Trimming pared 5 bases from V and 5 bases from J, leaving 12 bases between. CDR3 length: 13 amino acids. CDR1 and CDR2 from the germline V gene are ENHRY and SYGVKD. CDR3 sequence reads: CAISTQEGETQYF. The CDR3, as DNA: TGTGCCATCAGTACCCAGGAGGGCGAGACCCAGTACTTC.

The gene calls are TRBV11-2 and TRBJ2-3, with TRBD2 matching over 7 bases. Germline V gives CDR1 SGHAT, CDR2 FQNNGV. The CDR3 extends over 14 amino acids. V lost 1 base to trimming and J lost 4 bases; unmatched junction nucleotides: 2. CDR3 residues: CASSLAREADTQYF. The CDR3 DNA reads TGTGCCAGCAGCTTAGCCCGGGAGGCAGATACGCAGTATTTT.

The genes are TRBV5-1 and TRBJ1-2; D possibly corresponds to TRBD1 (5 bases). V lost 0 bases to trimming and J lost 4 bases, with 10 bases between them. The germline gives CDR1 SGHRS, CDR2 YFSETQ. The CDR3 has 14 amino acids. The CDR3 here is CASSLDGTSYGYTF. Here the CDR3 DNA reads TGCGCCAGCAGCTTGGATGGGACTAGCTATGGCTACACCTTC.

CDR3 nucleotides: TGTGCCAGCAGCTTAGTGGGACAGGGGACTGAAGCTTTCTTT. Protein product: CASSLVGQGTEAFF. The V and J genes are TRBV7-8 and TRBJ1-1; TRBD1 agrees at 10 bases. The germline V gene has CDR1 SGHVS and CDR2 FQNEAQ. This CDR3 is built from 14 residues. Germline trimming cut 1 base from V and 5 bases from J; bases unmatched to any gene: 1.

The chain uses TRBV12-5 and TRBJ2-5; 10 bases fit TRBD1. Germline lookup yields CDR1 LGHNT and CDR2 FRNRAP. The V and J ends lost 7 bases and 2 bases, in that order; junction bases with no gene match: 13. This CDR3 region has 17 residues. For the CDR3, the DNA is TGTGCTAGTGTTTTTTCCTCCGGGACAGGGGCGCAAGAGACCCAGTACTTC. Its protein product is CASVFSSGTGAQETQYF. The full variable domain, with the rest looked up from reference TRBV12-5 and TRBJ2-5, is DARVTQTPRHKVTEMGQEVTMRCQPILGHNTVFWYRQTMMQGLELLAYFRNRAPLDDSGMPKDRFSAEMPDATLATLKIQPSEPRDSAVYFCASVFSSGTGAQETQYFGPGTRLLVL.

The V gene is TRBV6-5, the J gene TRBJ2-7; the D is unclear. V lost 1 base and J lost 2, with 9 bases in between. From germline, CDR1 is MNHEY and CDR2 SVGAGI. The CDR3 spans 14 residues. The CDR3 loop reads CASSYYGGPYEQYF. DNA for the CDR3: TGTGCCAGCAGTTACTACGGCGGCCCCTACGAGCAGTACTTC.

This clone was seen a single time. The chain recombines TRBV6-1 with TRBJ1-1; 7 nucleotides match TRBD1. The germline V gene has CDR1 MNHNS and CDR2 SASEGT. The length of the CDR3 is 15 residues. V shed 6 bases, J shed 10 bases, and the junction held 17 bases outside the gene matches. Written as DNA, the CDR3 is TGTGCCAGCAGGAACCCCCCTACAGGGGCCCAAGGAGCTTTCTTT. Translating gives CASRNPPTGAQGAFF.

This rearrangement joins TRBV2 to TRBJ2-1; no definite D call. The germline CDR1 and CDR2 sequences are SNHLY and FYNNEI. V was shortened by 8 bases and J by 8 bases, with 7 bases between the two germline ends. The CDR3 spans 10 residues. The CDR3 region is CASGEYEQFF. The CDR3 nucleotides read TGTGCCAGCGGAGAGTATGAGCAGTTCTTC.

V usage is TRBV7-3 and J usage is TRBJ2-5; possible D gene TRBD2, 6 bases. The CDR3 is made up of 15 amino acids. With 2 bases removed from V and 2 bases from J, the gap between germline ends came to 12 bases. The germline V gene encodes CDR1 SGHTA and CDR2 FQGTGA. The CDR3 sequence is CASSLGSGVQETQYF. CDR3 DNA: TGTGCCAGCAGCTTAGGCTCGGGAGTACAAGAGACCCAGTACTTC.

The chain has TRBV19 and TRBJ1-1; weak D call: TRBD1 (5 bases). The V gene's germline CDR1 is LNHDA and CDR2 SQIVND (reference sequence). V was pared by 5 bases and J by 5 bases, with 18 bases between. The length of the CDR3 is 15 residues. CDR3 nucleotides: TGTGCCAGTAGTGGATACGGGACTTCATGGACTGAAGCTTTCTTT. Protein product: CASSGYGTSWTEAFF.

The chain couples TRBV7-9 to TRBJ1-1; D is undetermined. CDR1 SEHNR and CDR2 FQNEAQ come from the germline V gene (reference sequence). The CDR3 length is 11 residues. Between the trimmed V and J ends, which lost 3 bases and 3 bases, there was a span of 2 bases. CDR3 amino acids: CASSLHTEAFF. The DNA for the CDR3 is TGTGCCAGCAGCTTGCACACTGAAGCTTTCTTT.

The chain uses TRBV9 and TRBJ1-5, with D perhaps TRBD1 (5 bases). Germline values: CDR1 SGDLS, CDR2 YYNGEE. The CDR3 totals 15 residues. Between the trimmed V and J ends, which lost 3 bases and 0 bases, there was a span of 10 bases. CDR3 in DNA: TGTGCCAGCAGCGCCGACAGCTATAGCAATCAGCCCCAGCATTTT. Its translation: CASSADSYSNQPQHF.

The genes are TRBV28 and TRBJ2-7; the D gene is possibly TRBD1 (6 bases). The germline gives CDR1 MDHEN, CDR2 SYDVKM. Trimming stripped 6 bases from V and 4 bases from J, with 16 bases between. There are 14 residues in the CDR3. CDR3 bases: TGTGCCAGCAGCCGTGGTGGGGGCAAGTACGAGCAGTACTTC. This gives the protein CASSRGGGKYEQYF.

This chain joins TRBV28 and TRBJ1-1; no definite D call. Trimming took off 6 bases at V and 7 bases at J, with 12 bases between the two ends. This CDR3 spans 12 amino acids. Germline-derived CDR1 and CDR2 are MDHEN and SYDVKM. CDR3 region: CASRSPFGEAFF. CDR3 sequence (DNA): TGTGCCAGCAGGTCCCCATTTGGTGAAGCTTTCTTT.

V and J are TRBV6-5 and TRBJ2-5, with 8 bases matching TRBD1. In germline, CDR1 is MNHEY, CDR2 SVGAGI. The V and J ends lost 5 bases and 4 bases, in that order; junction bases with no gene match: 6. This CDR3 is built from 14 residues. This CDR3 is CASSNQGAAETQYF. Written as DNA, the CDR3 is TGTGCCAGCAGTAACCAGGGGGCGGCAGAGACCCAGTACTTC.

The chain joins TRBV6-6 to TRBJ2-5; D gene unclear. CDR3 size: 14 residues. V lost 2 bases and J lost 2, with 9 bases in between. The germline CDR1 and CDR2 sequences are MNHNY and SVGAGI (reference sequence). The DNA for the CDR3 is TGTGCCAGCAGTTACAGCCAGGTTCAAGAGACCCAGTACTTC. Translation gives CASSYSQVQETQYF.

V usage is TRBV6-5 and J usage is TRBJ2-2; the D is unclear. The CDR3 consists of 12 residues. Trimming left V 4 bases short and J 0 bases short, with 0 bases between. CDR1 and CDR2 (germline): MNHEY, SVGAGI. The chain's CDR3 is CASSSNTGELFF. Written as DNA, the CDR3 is TGTGCCAGCAGTTCGAACACCGGGGAGCTGTTTTTT.

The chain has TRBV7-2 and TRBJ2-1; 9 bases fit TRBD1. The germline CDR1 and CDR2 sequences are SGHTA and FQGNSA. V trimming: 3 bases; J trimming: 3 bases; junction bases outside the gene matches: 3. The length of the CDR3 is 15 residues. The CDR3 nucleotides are TGTGCCAGCAGCTTCGGACAGGGGCACTACAATGAGCAGTTCTTC. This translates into CASSFGQGHYNEQFF.

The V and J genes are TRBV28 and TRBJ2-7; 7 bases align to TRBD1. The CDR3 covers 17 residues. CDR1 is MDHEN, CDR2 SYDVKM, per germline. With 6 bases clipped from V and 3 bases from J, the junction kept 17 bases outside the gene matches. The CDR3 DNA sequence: TGTGCCAGCAGCTCCAGGGAAAGACGGACAGGAATCTACGAGCAGTACTTC. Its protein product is CASSSRERRTGIYEQYF.

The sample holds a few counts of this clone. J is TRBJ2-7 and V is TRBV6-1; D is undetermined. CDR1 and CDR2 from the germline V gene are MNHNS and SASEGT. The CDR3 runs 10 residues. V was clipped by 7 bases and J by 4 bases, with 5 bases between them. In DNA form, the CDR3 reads TGTGCCAGCACGGGTTACGAGCAGTACTTC. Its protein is CASTGYEQYF.